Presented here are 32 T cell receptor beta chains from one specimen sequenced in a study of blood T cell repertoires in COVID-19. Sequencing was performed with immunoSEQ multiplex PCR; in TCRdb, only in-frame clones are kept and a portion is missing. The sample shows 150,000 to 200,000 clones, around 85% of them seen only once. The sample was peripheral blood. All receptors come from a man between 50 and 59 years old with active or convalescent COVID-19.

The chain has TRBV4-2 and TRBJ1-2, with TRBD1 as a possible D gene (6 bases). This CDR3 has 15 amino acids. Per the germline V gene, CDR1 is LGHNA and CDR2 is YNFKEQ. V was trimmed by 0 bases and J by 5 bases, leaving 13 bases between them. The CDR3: CASSQDQGGGYGYTF. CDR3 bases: TGTGCCAGCAGCCAAGATCAAGGGGGTGGGTATGGCTACACCTTC.

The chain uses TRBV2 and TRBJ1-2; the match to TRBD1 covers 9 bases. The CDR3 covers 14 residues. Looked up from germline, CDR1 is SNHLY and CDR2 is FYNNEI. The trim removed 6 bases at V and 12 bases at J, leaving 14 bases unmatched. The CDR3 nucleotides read TGTGCCAGCAGCTTAGGGACAGGGTCGAGGAAGCACACCTTC. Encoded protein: CASSLGTGSRKHTF.

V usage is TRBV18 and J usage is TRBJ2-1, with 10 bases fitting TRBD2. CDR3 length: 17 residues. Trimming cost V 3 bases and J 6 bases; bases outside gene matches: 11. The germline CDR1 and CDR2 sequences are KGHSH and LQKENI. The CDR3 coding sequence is TGTGCCAGCTCACCCCCGACTAGCGGGCCCCGGGCCAATGAGCAGTTCTTC. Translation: CASSPPTSGPRANEQFF.

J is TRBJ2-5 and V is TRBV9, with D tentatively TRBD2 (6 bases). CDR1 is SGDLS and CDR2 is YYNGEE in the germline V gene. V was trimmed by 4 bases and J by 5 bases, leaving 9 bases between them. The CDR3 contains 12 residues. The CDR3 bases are TGTGCCAGCAGCCACCGGGAGGAGACCCAGTACTTC. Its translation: CASSHREETQYF.

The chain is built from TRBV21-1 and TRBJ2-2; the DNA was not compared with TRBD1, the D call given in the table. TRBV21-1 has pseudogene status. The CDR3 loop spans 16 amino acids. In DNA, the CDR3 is TGTGCCAGCAGCAGATCCAGGACAGTCAACACCGGGGAGCTGTTTTTT. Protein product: CASSRSRTVNTGELFF.

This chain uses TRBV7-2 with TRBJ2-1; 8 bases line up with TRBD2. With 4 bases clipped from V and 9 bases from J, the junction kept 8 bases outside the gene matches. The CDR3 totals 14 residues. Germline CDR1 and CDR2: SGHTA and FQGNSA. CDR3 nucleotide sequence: TGTGCCAGCAGCTCCTCCGGGGGGGCCGGTGAGCAGTTCTTC. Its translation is CASSSSGGAGEQFF.

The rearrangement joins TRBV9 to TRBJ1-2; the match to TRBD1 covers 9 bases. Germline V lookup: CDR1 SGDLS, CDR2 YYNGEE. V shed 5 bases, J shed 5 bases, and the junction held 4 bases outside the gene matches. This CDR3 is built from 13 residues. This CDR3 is CASRGQGSYGYTF. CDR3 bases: TGTGCCAGCAGGGGACAGGGCTCTTATGGCTACACCTTC.

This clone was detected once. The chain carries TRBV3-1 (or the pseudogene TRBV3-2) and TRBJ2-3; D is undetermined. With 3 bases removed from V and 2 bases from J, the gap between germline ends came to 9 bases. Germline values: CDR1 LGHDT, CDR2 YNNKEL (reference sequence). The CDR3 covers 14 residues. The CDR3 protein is CASSHLSTTDTQYF. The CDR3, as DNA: TGTGCCAGCAGCCACCTATCTACCACAGATACGCAGTATTTT.

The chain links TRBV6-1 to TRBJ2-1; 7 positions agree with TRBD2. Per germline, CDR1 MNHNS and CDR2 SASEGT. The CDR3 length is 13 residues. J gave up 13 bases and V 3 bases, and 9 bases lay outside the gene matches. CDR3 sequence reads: CASSEGAGMRQFF. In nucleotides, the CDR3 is TGTGCCAGCAGTGAGGGAGCGGGAATGCGACAGTTCTTC.

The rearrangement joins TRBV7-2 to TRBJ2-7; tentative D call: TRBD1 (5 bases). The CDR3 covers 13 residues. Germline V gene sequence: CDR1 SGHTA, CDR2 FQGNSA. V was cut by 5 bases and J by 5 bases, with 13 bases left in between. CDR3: CASSDQGIHEQYF. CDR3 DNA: TGTGCCAGCAGCGATCAGGGTATCCACGAGCAGTACTTC.

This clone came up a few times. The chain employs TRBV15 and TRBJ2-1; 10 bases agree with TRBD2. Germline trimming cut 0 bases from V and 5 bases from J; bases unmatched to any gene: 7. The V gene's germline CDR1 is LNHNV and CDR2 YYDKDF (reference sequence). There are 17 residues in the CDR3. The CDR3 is CATSRDQREGQHNEQFF. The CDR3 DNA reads TGTGCCACCAGCAGAGACCAGCGGGAGGGTCAACACAATGAGCAGTTCTTC. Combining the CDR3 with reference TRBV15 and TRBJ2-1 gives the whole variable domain DAMVIQNPRYQVTQFGKPVTLSCSQTLNHNVMYWYQQKSSQAPKLLFHYYDKDFNNEADTPDNFQSRRPNTSFCFLDIRSPGLGDTAMYLCATSRDQREGQHNEQFFGPGTRLTVL.

The DNA of the CDR3 is TGCGCCAGCAGCTTGGTTGCGGGATCCACCGGGGAGCTGTTTTTT. Protein sequence: CASSLVAGSTGELFF. This chain links TRBV5-1 with TRBJ2-2; D might be TRBD2 (6 bases). This CDR3 comprises 15 residues. CDR1 and CDR2 from the germline V gene are SGHRS and YFSETQ. V was shortened by 0 bases and J by 4 bases, with 10 bases between the two germline ends.

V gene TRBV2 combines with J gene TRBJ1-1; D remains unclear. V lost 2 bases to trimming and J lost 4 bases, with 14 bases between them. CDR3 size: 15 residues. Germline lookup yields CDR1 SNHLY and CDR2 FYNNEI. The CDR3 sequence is CASSENGYSGTEAFF. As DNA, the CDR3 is TGTGCCAGCAGTGAAAACGGATACAGCGGCACTGAAGCTTTCTTT. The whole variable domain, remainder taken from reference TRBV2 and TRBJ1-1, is EPEVTQTPSHQVTQMGQEVILRCVPISNHLYFYWYRQILGQKVEFLVSFYNNEISEKSEIFDDQFSVERPDGSNFTLKIRSTKLEDSAMYFCASSENGYSGTEAFFGQGTRLTVV.

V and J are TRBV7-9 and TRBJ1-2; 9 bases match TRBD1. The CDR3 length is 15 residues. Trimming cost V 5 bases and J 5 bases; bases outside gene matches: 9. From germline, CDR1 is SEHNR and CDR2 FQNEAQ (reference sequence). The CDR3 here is CASSRPGTGTYGYTF. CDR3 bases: TGTGCCAGCAGCCGTCCCGGGACAGGGACTTATGGCTACACCTTC. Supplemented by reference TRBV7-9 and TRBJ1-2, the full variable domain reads DTGVSQNPRHKITKRGQNVTFRCDPISEHNRLYWYRQTLGQGPEFLTYFQNEAQLEKSRLLSDRFSAERPKGSFSTLEIQRTEQGDSAMYLCASSRPGTGTYGYTFGSGTRLTVV.

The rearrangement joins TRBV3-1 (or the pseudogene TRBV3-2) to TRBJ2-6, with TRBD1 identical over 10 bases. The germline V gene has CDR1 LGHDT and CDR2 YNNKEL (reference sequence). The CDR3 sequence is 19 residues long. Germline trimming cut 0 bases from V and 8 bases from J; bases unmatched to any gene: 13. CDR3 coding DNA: TGTGCCAGCAGCCAAGACAAGGTAACCGGGACAGGGGTCTCCAACGTCCTGACTTTC. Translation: CASSQDKVTGTGVSNVLTF.

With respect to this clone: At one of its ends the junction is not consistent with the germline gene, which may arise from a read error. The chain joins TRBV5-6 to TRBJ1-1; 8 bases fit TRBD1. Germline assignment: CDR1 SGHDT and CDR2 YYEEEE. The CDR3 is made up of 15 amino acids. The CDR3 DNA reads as TGTGCCAGCACCTTGGGGGCAGGGGGCATCACTGAAGCTTTCTTT. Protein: CASTLGAGGITEAFF.

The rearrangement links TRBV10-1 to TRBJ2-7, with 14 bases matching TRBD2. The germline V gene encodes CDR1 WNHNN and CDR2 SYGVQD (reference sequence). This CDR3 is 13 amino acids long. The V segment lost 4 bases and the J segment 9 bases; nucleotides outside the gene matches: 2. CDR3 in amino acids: CASSAGLAGVQYF. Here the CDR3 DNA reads TGCGCCAGCAGTGCGGGACTAGCGGGAGTGCAGTACTTC.

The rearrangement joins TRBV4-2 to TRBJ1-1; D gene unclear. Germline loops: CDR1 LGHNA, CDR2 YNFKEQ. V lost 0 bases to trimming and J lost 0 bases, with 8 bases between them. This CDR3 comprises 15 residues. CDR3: CASSQESSVNTEAFF. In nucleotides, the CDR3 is TGTGCCAGCAGCCAAGAGTCGTCGGTGAACACTGAAGCTTTCTTT.

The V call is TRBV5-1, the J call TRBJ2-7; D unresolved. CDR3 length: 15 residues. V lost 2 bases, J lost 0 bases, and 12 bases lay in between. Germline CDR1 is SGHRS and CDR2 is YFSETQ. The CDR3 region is CASSFQYSSSYEQYF. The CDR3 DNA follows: TGCGCCAGCAGCTTCCAATACTCAAGCTCCTACGAGCAGTACTTC.

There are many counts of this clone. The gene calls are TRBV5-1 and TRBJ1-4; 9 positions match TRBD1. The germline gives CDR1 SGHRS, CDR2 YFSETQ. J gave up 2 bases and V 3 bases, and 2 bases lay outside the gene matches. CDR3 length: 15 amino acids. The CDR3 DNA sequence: TGCGCCAGCAGCTCCGGACAGGGGACTAATGAAAAACTGTTTTTT. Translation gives CASSSGQGTNEKLFF.

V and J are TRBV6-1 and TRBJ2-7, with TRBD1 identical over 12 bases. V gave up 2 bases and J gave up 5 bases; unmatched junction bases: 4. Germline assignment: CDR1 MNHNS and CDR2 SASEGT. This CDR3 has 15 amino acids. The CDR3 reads CASSEPGDRGHEQYF. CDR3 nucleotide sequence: TGTGCCAGCAGTGAACCAGGGGACAGGGGGCACGAGCAGTACTTC.

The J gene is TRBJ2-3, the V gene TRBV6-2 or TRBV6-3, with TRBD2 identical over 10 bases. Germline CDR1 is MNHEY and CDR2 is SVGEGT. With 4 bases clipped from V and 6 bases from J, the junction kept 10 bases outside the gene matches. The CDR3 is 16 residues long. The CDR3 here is CASSSASGGQWDTQYF. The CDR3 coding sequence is TGTGCCAGCAGTTCAGCTAGCGGGGGTCAGTGGGATACGCAGTATTTT.

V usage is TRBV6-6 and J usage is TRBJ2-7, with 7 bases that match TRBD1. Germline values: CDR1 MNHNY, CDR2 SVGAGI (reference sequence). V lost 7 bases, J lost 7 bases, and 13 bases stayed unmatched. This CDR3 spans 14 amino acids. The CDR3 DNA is TGTGCCAGCACAAAAGGTGACAGGGTTGGAGAGCAGTACTTC. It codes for CASTKGDRVGEQYF.

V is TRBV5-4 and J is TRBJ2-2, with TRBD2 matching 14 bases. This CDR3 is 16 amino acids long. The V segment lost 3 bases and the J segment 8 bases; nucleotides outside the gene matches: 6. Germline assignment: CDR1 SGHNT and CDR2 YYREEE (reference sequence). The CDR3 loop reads CASSSGLAGVVGELFF. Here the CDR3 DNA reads TGTGCCAGCAGCTCGGGACTAGCGGGAGTCGTTGGGGAGCTGTTTTTT.

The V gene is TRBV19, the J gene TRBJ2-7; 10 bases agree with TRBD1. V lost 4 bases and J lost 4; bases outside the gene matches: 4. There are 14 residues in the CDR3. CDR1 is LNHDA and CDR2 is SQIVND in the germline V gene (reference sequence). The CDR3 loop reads CASSKTGGGYEQYF. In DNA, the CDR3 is TGTGCCAGTAGTAAGACAGGGGGCGGGTACGAGCAGTACTTC.

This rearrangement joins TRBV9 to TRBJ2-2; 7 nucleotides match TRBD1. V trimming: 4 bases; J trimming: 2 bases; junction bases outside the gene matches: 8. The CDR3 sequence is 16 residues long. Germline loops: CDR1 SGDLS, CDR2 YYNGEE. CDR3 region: CASSQTGAPNTGELFF. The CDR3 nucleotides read TGTGCCAGCAGCCAAACAGGGGCCCCTAACACCGGGGAGCTGTTTTTT.

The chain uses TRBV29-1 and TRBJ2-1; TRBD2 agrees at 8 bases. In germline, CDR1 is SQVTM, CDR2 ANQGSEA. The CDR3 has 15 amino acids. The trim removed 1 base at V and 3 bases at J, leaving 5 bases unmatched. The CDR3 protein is CSVEVTSGYYNEQFF. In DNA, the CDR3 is TGCAGCGTTGAAGTTACTAGCGGTTACTACAATGAGCAGTTCTTC.

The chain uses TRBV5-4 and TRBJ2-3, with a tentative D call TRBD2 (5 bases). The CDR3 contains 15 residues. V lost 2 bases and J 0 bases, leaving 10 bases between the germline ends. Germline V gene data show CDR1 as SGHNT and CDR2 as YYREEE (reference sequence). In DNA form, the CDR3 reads TGTGCCAGCAGCTTCCTAAGCGGAAGCACAGATACGCAGTATTTT. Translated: CASSFLSGSTDTQYF.

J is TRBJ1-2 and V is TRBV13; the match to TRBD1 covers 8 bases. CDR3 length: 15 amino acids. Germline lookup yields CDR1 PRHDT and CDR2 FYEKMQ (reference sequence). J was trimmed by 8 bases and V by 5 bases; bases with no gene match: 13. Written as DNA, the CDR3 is TGTGCCAGCAGCGCAATACAGGGGGGGTCTGGCGGCTACACCTTC. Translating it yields CASSAIQGGSGGYTF. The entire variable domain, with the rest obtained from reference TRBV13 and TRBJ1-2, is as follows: AAGVIQSPRHLIKEKRETATLKCYPIPRHDTVYWYQQGPGQDPQFLISFYEKMQSDKGSIPDRFSAQQFSDYHSELNMSSLELGDSALYFCASSAIQGGSGGYTFGSGTRLTVV.

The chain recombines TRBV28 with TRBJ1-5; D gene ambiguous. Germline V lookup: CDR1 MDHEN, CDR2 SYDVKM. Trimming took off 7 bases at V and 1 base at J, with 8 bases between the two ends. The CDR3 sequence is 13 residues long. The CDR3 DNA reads TGTGCCAGCATCAAACAGAGCAATCAGCCCCAGCATTTT. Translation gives CASIKQSNQPQHF. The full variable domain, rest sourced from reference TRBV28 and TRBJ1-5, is DVKVTQSSRYLVKRTGEKVFLECVQDMDHENMFWYRQDPGLGLRLIYFSYDVKMKEKGDIPEGYSVSREKKERFSLILESASTNQTSMYLCASIKQSNQPQHFGDGTRLSIL.

For the CDR3, the DNA is TGTGCCAGCAGTGAAACTAGCGGGAGTGTCTACGAGCAGTACTTC. Translation gives CASSETSGSVYEQYF. V usage is TRBV6-1 and J usage is TRBJ2-7; 11 nucleotides line up with TRBD2. J lost 3 bases, V lost 2 bases, and 3 bases had no gene match. Germline CDR1 is MNHNS and CDR2 is SASEGT. The CDR3 spans 15 residues.

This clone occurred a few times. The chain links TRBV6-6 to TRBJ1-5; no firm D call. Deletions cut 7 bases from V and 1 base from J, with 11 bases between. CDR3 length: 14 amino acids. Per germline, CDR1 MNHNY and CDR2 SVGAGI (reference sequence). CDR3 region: CASTHGESNQPQHF. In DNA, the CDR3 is TGTGCCAGCACCCACGGGGAGAGCAATCAGCCCCAGCATTTT.